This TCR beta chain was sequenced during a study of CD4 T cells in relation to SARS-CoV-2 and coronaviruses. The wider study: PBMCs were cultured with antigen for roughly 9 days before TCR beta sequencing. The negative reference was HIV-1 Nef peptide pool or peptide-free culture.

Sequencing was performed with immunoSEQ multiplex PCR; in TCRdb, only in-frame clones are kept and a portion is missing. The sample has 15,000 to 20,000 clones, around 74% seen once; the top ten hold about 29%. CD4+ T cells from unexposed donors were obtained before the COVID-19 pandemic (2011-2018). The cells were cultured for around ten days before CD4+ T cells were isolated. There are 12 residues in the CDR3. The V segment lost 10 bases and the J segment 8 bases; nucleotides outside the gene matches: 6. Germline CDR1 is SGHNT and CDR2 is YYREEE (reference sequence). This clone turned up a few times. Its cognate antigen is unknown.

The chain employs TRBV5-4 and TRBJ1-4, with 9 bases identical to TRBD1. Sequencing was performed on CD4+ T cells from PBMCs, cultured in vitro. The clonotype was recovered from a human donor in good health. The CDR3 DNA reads TGTGCCGCGGGACAGGGAGGGGAAAAACTGTTTTTT. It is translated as CAAGQGGEKLFF. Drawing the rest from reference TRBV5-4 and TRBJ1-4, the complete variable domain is ETGVTQSPTHLIKTRGQQVTLRCSSQSGHNTVSWYQQALGQGPQFIFQYYREEENGRGNFPPRFSGLQFPNYSSELNVNALELDDSALYLCAAGQGGEKLFFGSGTQLSVL.